This T cell receptor (beta chain) was found in a study of early T cells in non-severe SARS-CoV-2 infection. The protocol attached unique molecular identifiers to individual cDNA molecules. MiXCR, run by TCRdb on the 5' RACE reads, gives a single entry per CDR3 protein. The table shows 75,000 to 90,000 distinct CDR3 sequences, with more than 12% occurring only once. The sequencing input was whole blood. The receptor comes from an adult who was a healthcare worker with PCR-confirmed SARS-CoV-2 infection or an uninfected control (not recorded which).

The CDR3 spells CSVLLSYNEQFF. CDR3 bases: TGCAGCGTCTTGTTGTCCTACAATGAGCAGTTCTTC. The chain uses TRBV29-1 and TRBJ2-1; D uncertain. The CDR3 is 12 amino acids. CDR1 is SQVTM and CDR2 is ANQGSEA in the germline V gene. V was shortened by 6 bases and J by 1 base, with 7 bases between the two germline ends.